The T cell receptor beta chain described here comes from a study of T cell responses to AZD1222 COVID-19 vaccine. Study-level points and caveats: Baseline seropositivity occurred in only a handful of AZD1222 recipients.

As concerns this clone: The antigen remains unidentified.

Measured with immunoSEQ multiplex PCR; TCRdb has only the in-frame clones, and not every one. The repertoire holds roughly 120,000 clones, with roughly 92% as singletons. Trimming shortened V by 7 bases and J by 0 bases, and 13 bases separated the two germline ends. CDR1 is LNHDA and CDR2 is SQIVND in the germline V gene (reference sequence). This CDR3 spans 15 amino acids. The receptor was derived from an adult who received the AZD1222 COVID-19 vaccine. The source material was peripheral blood, sampled 28 days after the second AZD1222 dose. J is TRBJ2-1 and V is TRBV19, with a tentative D call TRBD2 (6 bases). CDR3 coding DNA: TGTGCCAGTACCCCCTCGGGGGTCTCCTACAATGAGCAGTTCTTC. Its translation: CASTPSGVSYNEQFF.